This T cell receptor beta chain is from a study of OX40 agonist ivuxolimab in advanced cancers. Study-wide context: Partial responses were achieved by three patients, of whom one had hepatocellular carcinoma and two had cutaneous melanoma. Study outcomes and limitations: The antigen specificity of the peripheral T cells (those that were expanded) was not determined.

In regard to this clone: The antigen remains unidentified.

The CDR3 runs to 15 residues. V lost 0 bases, J lost 3 bases, and 11 bases lay in between. Germline loops: CDR1 KGHSH, CDR2 LQKENI. Only in-frame clones appear in the TCRdb table, and some are missing; sequencing was by immunoSEQ multiplex PCR. This sample has tens of thousands of clones, with about 80% found just once. Sequencing was performed on CD4+ or CD8+ T cells sorted from blood, taken in a trial of the OX40 agonist ivuxolimab. This clonotype was obtained from an adult with an advanced solid tumor such as melanoma, head and neck, liver or kidney cancer. This chain connects TRBV18 to TRBJ1-1; D gene ambiguous. The DNA for the CDR3 is TGTGCCAGCTCACCACCGGCGGGGAGGGACACTGAAGCTTTCTTT. This codes for CASSPPAGRDTEAFF.